These T cell receptor beta chains were read from a single sample in a study of post-analysis software for immune sequencing data. TCRdb re-called the PCR reads through MiXCR, storing one row per CDR3 protein. There are hundreds of thousands of distinct CDR3 sequences in the sample; approximately 38% occur only once, and 6% to 9% lies in the top ten. The sample taken for sequencing was blood. These receptor sequences come from a girl aged 2 to 10 with multiple sclerosis. Each CDR3 is given with its conserved first and last residue. The D gene is left open where the match is weak. Clone size is stated in some rows and not others, as once, few, many or a class when expanded.

V: TRBV27; J: TRBJ2-7; size: few; D: NA; CDR3: CASSLSGPTYEQYF; DNA: TGTGCCAGCAGTTTATCGGGTCCTACCTACGAGCAGTACTTC
V: TRBV11-2; J: TRBJ1-2; size: few; D: NA; CDR3: CASSLVIGASSGYTF; DNA: TGTGCCAGCAGCTTAGTCATAGGGGCCTCGTCCGGCTACACCTTC
V: TRBV7-3; J: TRBJ2-3; size: few; D: NA; CDR3: CASSLMGLRGGTDTQYF; DNA: TGTGCCAGCAGCTTAATGGGACTAAGGGGGGGCACAGATACGCAGTATTTT
V: TRBV12-3/TRBV12-4; J: TRBJ2-7; size: NA; D: NA; CDR3: CASRLAACYEQYF; DNA: TGTGCCAGCAGGTTAGCTGCGTGCTACGAGCAGTACTTC
V: TRBV5-1; J: TRBJ2-3; size: once; D: TRBD1; CDR3: CASSLEGAATDTQYF; DNA: TGCGCCAGCAGCTTGGAGGGGGCAGCTACAGATACGCAGTATTTT
V: TRBV9; J: TRBJ2-3; size: few; D: TRBD1; CDR3: CASSVEQGVVRTDTQYF; DNA: TGTGCCAGCAGCGTAGAGCAGGGGGTGGTTCGGACAGATACGCAGTATTTT
V: TRBV12-3/TRBV12-4; J: TRBJ1-5; size: NA; D: NA; CDR3: CASSHTVRGSPQHF; DNA: TGTGCCAGCAGTCACACAGTTCGTGGGTCGCCCCAGCATTTT
V: TRBV29-1; J: TRBJ2-3; size: NA; D: TRBD1; CDR3: CSVGRTGKADTQYF; DNA: TGCAGCGTTGGGAGGACAGGGAAGGCAGATACGCAGTATTTT
V: TRBV11-2; J: TRBJ1-2; size: NA; D: NA; CDR3: CASSFSGDAYGYTF; DNA: TGTGCCAGCAGCTTCTCCGGGGACGCCTATGGCTACACCTTC
V: TRBV3-1; J: TRBJ2-1; size: NA; D: TRBD2; CDR3: CASSYGLAGEQFF; DNA: TGTGCCAGCAGCTACGGACTAGCCGGCGAGCAGTTCTTC
V: TRBV18; J: TRBJ1-1; size: NA; D: NA; CDR3: CASSPQRSPEAFF; DNA: TGTGCCAGCTCACCACAGAGGTCTCCTGAAGCTTTCTTT
V: TRBV6-6; J: TRBJ1-4; size: NA; D: NA; CDR3: CASRGRDRQRFF; DNA: TGTGCCAGCAGGGGCCGGGACCGGCAGAGGTTTTTT
V: TRBV29-1; J: TRBJ1-5; size: few; D: NA; CDR3: CSVENFGRVTAVFQPQHF; DNA: TGCAGCGTTGAAAACTTCGGGAGGGTGACAGCTGTTTTTCAGCCCCAGCATTTT
V: TRBV5-5; J: TRBJ2-5; size: NA; D: NA; CDR3: CASTLQGQETQYF; DNA: TGTGCCAGCACGTTACAGGGTCAAGAGACCCAGTACTTC
V: TRBV27; J: TRBJ2-7; size: NA; D: NA; CDR3: CASSFSGNYYEQYF; DNA: TGTGCCAGCAGTTTCTCTGGGAACTACTACGAGCAGTACTTC
V: TRBV20-1; J: TRBJ2-7; size: few; D: TRBD2; CDR3: CSARDYLAGNEQYF; DNA: TGCAGTGCTAGAGATTACCTAGCGGGAAACGAGCAGTACTTC
V: TRBV6-2/TRBV6-3; J: TRBJ2-5; size: NA; D: NA; CDR3: CASSQYNEQYF; DNA: TGTGCCAGCAGTCAATACAATGAGCAGTACTTC
V: TRBV7-9; J: TRBJ2-1; size: NA; D: TRBD2; CDR3: CASSLLSGIYNEQFF; DNA: TGTGCCAGCAGCTTACTCAGCGGGATTTACAATGAGCAGTTCTTC
V: TRBV12-3/TRBV12-4; J: TRBJ1-6; size: NA; D: NA; CDR3: CASSLYWDNSGSPLHF; DNA: TGTGCCAGCAGTTTATATTGGGATAATAGCGGTTCACCCCTCCACTTT
V: TRBV7-2; J: TRBJ2-1; size: NA; D: TRBD2; CDR3: CASSSGLAGFNEQFF; DNA: TGTGCCAGCAGCTCGGGACTAGCGGGATTCAATGAGCAGTTCTTC
V: TRBV9; J: TRBJ1-2; size: NA; D: TRBD1; CDR3: CASSGPTGRGGYTF; DNA: TGTGCCAGCAGCGGTCCGACAGGGCGGGGTGGCTACACCTTC
V: TRBV5-1; J: TRBJ1-1; size: NA; D: NA; CDR3: CASSLAGENAEAFF; DNA: TGCGCCAGCAGCTTGGCCGGCGAGAACGCTGAAGCTTTCTTT
V: TRBV7-2; J: TRBJ2-7; size: NA; D: TRBD1; CDR3: CASSLVSGTGSGEQYF; DNA: TGTGCCAGCAGCTTAGTTTCCGGGACAGGGTCTGGCGAGCAGTACTTC
V: TRBV20-1; J: TRBJ1-2; size: once; D: NA; CDR3: CSAFTRGNGYTF; DNA: TGCAGTGCTTTTACCAGAGGAAATGGCTACACCTTC
V: TRBV6-2/TRBV6-3; J: TRBJ2-3; size: few; D: TRBD2; CDR3: CASRQTSGSTDTQYF; DNA: TGTGCCAGCAGACAGACTAGCGGCAGCACAGATACGCAGTATTTT
V: TRBV12-3/TRBV12-4; J: TRBJ2-6; size: few; D: TRBD1; CDR3: CAGGTGVNVLTF; DNA: TGTGCCGGGGGAACAGGGGTCAACGTCCTGACTTTC
V: TRBV14; J: TRBJ2-7; size: NA; D: NA; CDR3: CASSQVGGGSSYEQYF; DNA: TGTGCCAGCAGCCAAGTCGGAGGGGGAAGCTCCTACGAGCAGTACTTC
V: TRBV3-1; J: TRBJ2-1; size: NA; D: TRBD2; CDR3: CASSQGLWARAGGNEQFF; DNA: TGTGCCAGCAGCCAAGGTCTTTGGGCCCGCGCGGGAGGGAATGAGCAGTTCTTC
V: TRBV24-1; J: TRBJ1-2; size: NA; D: NA; CDR3: CATSDHRVVGYTF; DNA: TGTGCCACCAGTGATCACAGGGTAGTGGGCTACACCTTC
V: TRBV28; J: TRBJ2-7; size: NA; D: NA; CDR3: CACSSGTHYEQYF; DNA: TGTGCCTGCAGTTCGGGGACCCACTACGAGCAGTACTTC
V: TRBV7-2; J: TRBJ2-7; size: few; D: NA; CDR3: CASSLGIVATYEQYF; DNA: TGTGCCAGCAGCTTAGGTATAGTGGCAACCTACGAGCAGTACTTC
V: TRBV6-2/TRBV6-3; J: TRBJ2-6; size: NA; D: TRBD1; CDR3: CASSQRDRASSGANVLTF; DNA: TGTGCCAGCAGTCAAAGGGACAGGGCGTCCTCTGGGGCCAACGTCCTGACTTTC
V: TRBV7-2; J: TRBJ1-2; size: NA; D: NA; CDR3: CASSLEGRGDSYGYTF; DNA: TGTGCCAGCAGCTTAGAAGGCAGGGGTGACTCCTATGGCTACACCTTC
V: TRBV5-1; J: TRBJ2-3; size: NA; D: NA; CDR3: CASSLVLDGLGDTQYF; DNA: TGCGCCAGCAGCTTGGTATTAGACGGTCTTGGAGATACGCAGTATTTT
V: TRBV20-1; J: TRBJ1-5; size: NA; D: TRBD1; CDR3: CSAPRQGSGNQSQHF; DNA: TGCAGTGCGCCCCGACAGGGCTCGGGCAATCAGTCCCAGCATTTT
V: TRBV15; J: TRBJ1-5; size: NA; D: TRBD1; CDR3: CATSREGTGANDQPQHF; DNA: TGTGCCACCAGCAGAGAGGGGACAGGAGCTAACGATCAGCCCCAGCATTTT
V: TRBV28; J: TRBJ1-2; size: NA; D: NA; CDR3: CASTSADYGYTF; DNA: TGTGCCAGCACCTCCGCGGACTATGGCTACACCTTC
V: TRBV7-9; J: TRBJ2-5; size: few; D: NA; CDR3: CASSERRDMTETQYF; DNA: TGTGCCAGCAGTGAACGCAGGGACATGACGGAGACCCAGTACTTC